This TCR beta chain was captured in a study of cytomegalovirus exposure and HLA in healthy donors. Findings of the study overall: Associated with cytomegalovirus, according to the listing, were 150 to 200 TCR beta chains. Among TCR sequences, most were rare, though some public TCRs appeared in many donors.

As regards this clone: The antigen remains undetermined. The sample contains more than one DNA sequence encoding this CDR3.

TCRdb keeps only in-frame clones here, not all; method: immunoSEQ multiplex PCR. Of about 82,000 clones listed, 85% to 95% are singletons. This CDR3 region has 12 residues. The germline CDR1 and CDR2 sequences are ENHRY and SYGVKD. The V end lost 8 bases, the J end lost 0 bases, and 8 bases lay between the germline ends. The V gene is TRBV10-3, the J gene TRBJ2-7; a weak D match, TRBD1 (6 bases). The sequenced material came from PBMCs. This TCR was recovered from a man between 18 and 35 years old in good health and CMV-seronegative. CDR3 amino acids: CAIGGHSYEQYF. The CDR3 bases are TGTGCCATCGGGGGACACTCCTACGAGCAGTACTTC.